This T cell receptor (beta chain) derives from a study of cytomegalovirus exposure and HLA in healthy donors. Study-wide background: T cells numbering around 190 million yielded fewer than 140 million unique TCR beta sequences in an earlier analysis. Assignment to the Caucasian-associated ancestry cluster applied to over 70% of the 350 to 500 genotyped donors.

PCR involved 60 Vbeta and 13 Jbeta primers. Authors' methods: Later work found 65 million to 90 million unique TCR beta chains, with 10 million to 14 million shared. The method was immunoSEQ multiplex PCR; TCRdb's version includes in-frame clones alone and lacks a portion of them. That table furnishes V, J and clone size, whereas the DNA furnished D and trimming. The table includes around 180,000 clones, about three quarters detected once. The germline V gene has CDR1 SGHRS and CDR2 YFSETQ. Trimming stripped 0 bases from V and 2 bases from J, with 14 bases between. The CDR3 is 16 residues long. The chain is built from TRBV5-1 and TRBJ1-2; D gene unclear. The sequence was collected from a girl under 18 in good health and CMV-seronegative. The sequenced material came from PBMCs. The CDR3 DNA sequence: TGCGCCAGCAGCTTGGCCGCTGGACTTATCAACTATGGCTACACCTTC. Translated, it gives CASSLAAGLINYGYTF. The whole variable domain, remainder taken from reference TRBV5-1 and TRBJ1-2, is KAGVTQTPRYLIKTRGQQVTLSCSPISGHRSVSWYQQTPGQGLQFLFEYFSETQRNKGNFPGRFSGRQFSNSRSEMNVSTLELGDSALYLCASSLAAGLINYGYTFGSGTRLTVV.